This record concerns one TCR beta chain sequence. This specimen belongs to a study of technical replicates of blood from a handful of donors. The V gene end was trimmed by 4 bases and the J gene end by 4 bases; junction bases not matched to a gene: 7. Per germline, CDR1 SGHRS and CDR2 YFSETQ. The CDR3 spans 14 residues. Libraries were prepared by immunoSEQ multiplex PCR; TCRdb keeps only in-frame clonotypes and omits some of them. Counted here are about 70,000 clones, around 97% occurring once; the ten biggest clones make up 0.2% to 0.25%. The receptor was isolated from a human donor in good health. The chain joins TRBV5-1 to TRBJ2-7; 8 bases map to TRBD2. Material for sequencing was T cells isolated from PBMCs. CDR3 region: CASSPGTRIYEQYF. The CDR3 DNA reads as TGCGCCAGCAGCCCGGGGACTAGAATATACGAGCAGTACTTC.